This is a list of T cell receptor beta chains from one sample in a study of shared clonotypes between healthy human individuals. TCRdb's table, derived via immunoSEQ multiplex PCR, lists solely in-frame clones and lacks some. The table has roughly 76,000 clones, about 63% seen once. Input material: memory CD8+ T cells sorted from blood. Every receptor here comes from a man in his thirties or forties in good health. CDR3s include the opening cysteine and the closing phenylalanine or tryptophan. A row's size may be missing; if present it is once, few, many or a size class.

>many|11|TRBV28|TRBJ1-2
CASSLMDGYTF
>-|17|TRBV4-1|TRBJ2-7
CASSQEWGLAGGNEQYF
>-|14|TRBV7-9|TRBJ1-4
CASSLSRGNEKLFF
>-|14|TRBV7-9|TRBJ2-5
CASSLEDRQETQYF
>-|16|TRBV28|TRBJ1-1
CASPPSGTGRNTEAFF
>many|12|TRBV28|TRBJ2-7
CASGTDSYEQYF
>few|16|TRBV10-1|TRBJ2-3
CASSESMGSSTDTQYF
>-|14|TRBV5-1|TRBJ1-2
CASRPALSEYGYTF
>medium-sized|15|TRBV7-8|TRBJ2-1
CASSFDIPSYNEQFF
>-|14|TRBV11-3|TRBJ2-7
CASSPGGAAYEQYF
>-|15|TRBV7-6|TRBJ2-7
CASSLGTGGLYEQYF
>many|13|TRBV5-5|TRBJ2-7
CASSSPSRSEQYF
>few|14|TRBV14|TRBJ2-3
CASSPPGSPDTQYF
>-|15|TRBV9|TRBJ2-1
CASTKTGISYNEQFF
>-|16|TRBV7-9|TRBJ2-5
CASSSTGTGGRETQYF
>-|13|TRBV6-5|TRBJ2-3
CASSYMGSDTQYF
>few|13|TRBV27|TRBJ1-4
CASSTGGAEKLFF
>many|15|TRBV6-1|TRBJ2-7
CASSEAQGGSYEQYF
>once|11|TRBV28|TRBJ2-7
CASADAYEQYF
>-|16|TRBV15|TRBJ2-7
CATSRESPGQIYEQYF
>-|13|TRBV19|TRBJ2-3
CASSIITGDTQYF
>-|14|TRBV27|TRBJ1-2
CASSLSWGNYGYTF
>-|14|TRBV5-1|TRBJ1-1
CASSADPLNTEAFF
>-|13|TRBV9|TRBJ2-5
CASGLGRQETQYF
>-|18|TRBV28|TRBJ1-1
CASRLTGTPGLKNTEAFF
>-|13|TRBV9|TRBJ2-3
CASSVGVVDTQYF
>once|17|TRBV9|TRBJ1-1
CASSGGLSMVMNTEAFF
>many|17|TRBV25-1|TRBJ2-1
CASSEPLTGFPLNEQFF
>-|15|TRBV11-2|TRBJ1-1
CASNYRQGLAAEAFF
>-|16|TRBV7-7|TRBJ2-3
CASSPMVSRTTDTQYF
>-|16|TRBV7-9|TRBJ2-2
CASSITGTGRSGELFF
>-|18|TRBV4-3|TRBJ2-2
CASSQDPSSGRVTGELFF
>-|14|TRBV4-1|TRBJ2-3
CASSLLDSPDTQYF
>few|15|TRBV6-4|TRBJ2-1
CASSEGDRDYNEQFF
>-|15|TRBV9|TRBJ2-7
CASSDHGTSGSVQYF
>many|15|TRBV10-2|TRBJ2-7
CASSDTTGGGYEQYF
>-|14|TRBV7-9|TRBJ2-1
CASSLAAPQGEQFF
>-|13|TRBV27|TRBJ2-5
CASTTSGSKTQYF
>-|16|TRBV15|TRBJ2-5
CATSRGFQGAGETQYF
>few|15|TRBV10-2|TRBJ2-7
CASMGPRDPTYEQYF
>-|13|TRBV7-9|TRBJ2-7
CASSLASSYEQYF
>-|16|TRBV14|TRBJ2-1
CASSQVVSGLYNEQFF
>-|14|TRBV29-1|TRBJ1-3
CSATGRDSGNTIYF
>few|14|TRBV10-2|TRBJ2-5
CASSRDRGRETQYF
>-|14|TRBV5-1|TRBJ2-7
CASSLVLACCEQYF
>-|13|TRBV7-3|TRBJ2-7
CASSLGVSYEQYF
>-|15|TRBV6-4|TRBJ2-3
CASSALAGATDTQYF
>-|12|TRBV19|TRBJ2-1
CASSIDHYEQFF
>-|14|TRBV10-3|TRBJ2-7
CAISVRAINYEQYF
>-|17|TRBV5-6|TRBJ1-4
CASSYRDRVDSNEKLFF
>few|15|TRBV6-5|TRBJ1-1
CASSFLFQANTEAFF
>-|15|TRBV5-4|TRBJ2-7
CASSRGYPNSYEQYF
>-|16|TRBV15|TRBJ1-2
CATSRDRALGNYGYTF